Below, 15 T cell receptor beta chains from the same sample are listed, as sequenced in a study of radiation and T cells in renal cell carcinoma. Time point of the sample: baseline pretreatment blood. As to treatment: 15 Gy SBRT to primary tumor, nephrectomy 4 weeks later. Only in-frame clones appear in the TCRdb table, and some are missing; sequencing was by immunoSEQ multiplex PCR. The repertoire holds some 50,000 clones, with roughly four fifths as singletons. This specimen consisted of blood, obtained from a patient whose treatment included radiotherapy and nephrectomy. These receptors were obtained from a woman in her 70s with renal cell carcinoma.

The rearrangement uses TRBV9 and TRBJ2-7, with D uncertain. Trimming stripped 0 bases from V and 0 bases from J, with 7 bases between. Looked up from germline, CDR1 is SGDLS and CDR2 is YYNGEE. The CDR3 totals 14 residues. The DNA of the CDR3 is TGTGCCAGCAGCGTAGGTAGCAGCTCCTACGAGCAGTACTTC. Residues: CASSVGSSSYEQYF.

This rearrangement joins TRBV7-9 to TRBJ1-4; TRBD1 is a possible D gene (6 bases). The CDR3 contains 15 residues. Germline V gives CDR1 SEHNR, CDR2 FQNEAQ (reference sequence). Trimming stripped 1 base from V and 5 bases from J, with 11 bases between. The CDR3 protein is CASSLEQGSNEKLFF. The CDR3 DNA sequence: TGTGCCAGCAGCTTAGAGCAGGGGTCCAATGAAAAACTGTTTTTT.

The rearrangement joins TRBV6-5 to TRBJ2-7, with 8 positions matching TRBD2. CDR3 length: 15 residues. After removal of 3 bases from V and 3 bases from J, the junction contained 7 bases not matched to a gene. Germline V gene data show CDR1 as MNHEY and CDR2 as SVGAGI. The CDR3 region is CASSYSRTSYYEQYF. CDR3 coding DNA: TGTGCCAGCAGTTATTCCCGGACTAGCTACTACGAGCAGTACTTC.

The chain employs TRBV7-8 and TRBJ2-1; TRBD2 might be the D (5 bases). Trimming took off 1 base at V and 8 bases at J, with 12 bases between the two ends. This CDR3 has 14 amino acids. Germline V gene lookup returns CDR1 SGHVS and CDR2 FQNEAQ. The CDR3 loop is CASSLGEYVDEQFF. The CDR3 bases are TGTGCCAGCAGCTTAGGGGAGTATGTCGATGAGCAGTTCTTC.

The chain employs TRBV6-5 and TRBJ1-2, with D possibly being TRBD1 (6 bases). The V gene's germline CDR1 is MNHEY and CDR2 SVGAGI. The CDR3 spans 13 residues. V was pared by 2 bases and J by 14 bases, with 18 bases between. CDR3: CASSYRTASRRTF. The DNA for the CDR3 is TGTGCCAGCAGTTACCGGACAGCCAGCCGCAGAACCTTC.

The chain joins TRBV28 to TRBJ1-1; no firm D call. From germline, CDR1 is MDHEN and CDR2 SYDVKM. Trimming pared 3 bases from V and 1 base from J, leaving 6 bases between. The CDR3 has 13 residues. The CDR3 DNA reads as TGTGCCAGCAGTTTGACCAGGAACACTGAAGCTTTCTTT. Translation gives CASSLTRNTEAFF.

The V gene is TRBV12-5, the J gene TRBJ1-1; D is ambiguous. CDR1 LGHNT and CDR2 FRNRAP come from the germline V gene. Trimming removed 4 bases at V and 4 bases at J, with 4 bases between. The CDR3 is made up of 11 amino acids. CDR3 in amino acids: CASGSPTEAFF. The CDR3 DNA follows: TGTGCTAGTGGTTCCCCCACTGAAGCTTTCTTT.

CDR3 sequence (DNA): TGTGCCAGCTCACCGGACGCCCCTCGGGAGACCCAGTACTTC. Translating gives CASSPDAPRETQYF. The rearrangement uses TRBV18 and TRBJ2-5; D gene uncertain. The CDR3 is made up of 14 amino acids. V dropped 3 bases and J dropped 5 bases, with 13 bases sitting between them. Germline CDR1 and CDR2: KGHSH and LQKENI.

The J gene is TRBJ2-6, the V gene TRBV19, with D hard to call. The CDR3 is 14 residues long. The ends were cut back, 4 bases at V and 0 bases at J, with 4 bases in the middle. Germline V lookup: CDR1 LNHDA, CDR2 SQIVND (reference sequence). For the CDR3, the DNA is TGTGCCAGTAGTAAGGTCTCTGGGGCCAACGTCCTGACTTTC. This sequence encodes CASSKVSGANVLTF. Looking up the rest from reference TRBV19 and TRBJ2-6 gives the full variable domain: DGGITQSPKYLFRKEGQNVTLSCEQNLNHDAMYWYRQDPGQGLRLIYYSQIVNDFQKGDIAEGYSVSREKKESFPLTVTSAQKNPTAFYLCASSKVSGANVLTFGAGSRLTVL.

The V call is TRBV20-1, the J call TRBJ1-4; D unclear. The CDR3 sequence is 11 residues long. V lost 0 bases to trimming and J lost 10 bases, with 6 bases between them. Per the germline V gene, CDR1 is DFQATT and CDR2 is SNEGSKA (reference sequence). The CDR3 region is CSARDRGKLFF. The CDR3 nucleotides read TGCAGTGCTAGAGATCGGGGAAAACTGTTTTTT.

J is TRBJ1-2 and V is TRBV19; possible D gene TRBD1, 6 bases. The CDR3 is made up of 14 amino acids. Deletions cut 5 bases from V and 6 bases from J, with 16 bases between. Germline loops: CDR1 LNHDA, CDR2 SQIVND (reference sequence). This CDR3 reads CASSWTQGIHGYTF. Here the CDR3 DNA reads TGTGCCAGTAGTTGGACGCAGGGGATCCATGGCTACACCTTC.

This clone came up once. The chain employs TRBV30 and TRBJ1-5; tentative D call: TRBD1 (6 bases). V was clipped by 2 bases and J by 2 bases, with 13 bases between them. Germline CDR1 is GTSNPN and CDR2 is SVGIG (reference sequence). This CDR3 spans 15 amino acids. In DNA form, the CDR3 reads TGTGCCTGGAGTTTGGGGGGCTACGGCAATCAGCCCCAGCATTTT. Protein sequence: CAWSLGGYGNQPQHF.

Only a few counts were recorded for this clone. V is TRBV5-1 and J is TRBJ2-1; D tentatively reads TRBD1 or TRBD2 (5 bases each). The V gene lost 3 bases and the J gene lost 10 bases, with 14 bases spanning the gap. CDR3 size: 13 residues. CDR1 is SGHRS, CDR2 YFSETQ, per germline. CDR3 coding DNA: TGCGCCAGCAGCTCCGGGCCCGGGGCGGAGCAGTTCTTC. Residues: CASSSGPGAEQFF.

The rearrangement links TRBV2 to TRBJ2-7; 11 nucleotides agree with TRBD1. The CDR3 sequence is 13 residues long. From germline, CDR1 is SNHLY and CDR2 FYNNEI. Losses at the gene ends were 11 bases for V and 3 bases for J; bases not matched to a gene: 6. The CDR3 sequence: CAGSGTGGYEQYF. The CDR3 nucleotides read TGTGCCGGCTCCGGGACAGGGGGCTACGAGCAGTACTTC. Full variable domain (rest looked up from reference TRBV2 and TRBJ2-7): EPEVTQTPSHQVTQMGQEVILRCVPISNHLYFYWYRQILGQKVEFLVSFYNNEISEKSEIFDDQFSVERPDGSNFTLKIRSTKLEDSAMYFCAGSGTGGYEQYFGPGTRLTVT.

The chain combines TRBV5-1 with TRBJ1-4; TRBD1 matches 7 bases. V was pared by 2 bases and J by 3 bases, with 1 base of the junction left unmatched. Germline CDR1 reads SGHRS; CDR2 reads YFSETQ. The CDR3 runs 14 residues. DNA for the CDR3: TGCGCCAGCAGCTTCGGGACAGCTAATGAAAAACTGTTTTTT. Translation gives CASSFGTANEKLFF.